The rows below give T cell receptor beta chains drawn from one sample of a study of OX40 agonist ivuxolimab in advanced cancers. Produced via immunoSEQ multiplex PCR; TCRdb's table is partial and in-frame only. The sample shows about 79,000 clones, around 94% of them seen only once. The material sequenced was CD4+ or CD8+ T cells sorted from blood, taken in a trial of the OX40 agonist ivuxolimab. Receptors were obtained from an adult with an advanced solid tumor such as melanoma, head and neck, liver or kidney cancer. The CDR3 runs from the conserved cysteine through the conserved F or W. A D gene is named only where the DNA matches it firmly. Clone size appears in some rows only: once, few, many, or a class for an expanded clone.

J,size,V,D,DNA,CDR3
TRBJ1-5,.,TRBV7-3,.,TGTGCCAGCAGCTTGGGGGACAATCAGCCCCAGCATTTT,CASSLGDNQPQHF
TRBJ2-7,.,TRBV19,TRBD1,TGTGCCAGTAGCCCGGGACAGGGACTAACCTACGAGCAGTACTTC,CASSPGQGLTYEQYF
TRBJ1-5,.,TRBV15,.,TGTGCCACCAGCAGAGGGAGGGGTCAGCCCCAGCATTTT,CATSRGRGQPQHF
TRBJ2-1,.,TRBV19,TRBD1,TGTGCCAGTAGTATGGGACAGAGCTCCTACAATGAGCAGTTCTTC,CASSMGQSSYNEQFF
TRBJ2-7,.,TRBV7-9,.,TGTGCCAGCAGCTCCAGTCCCCAGGGATACGAGCAGTACTTC,CASSSSPQGYEQYF
TRBJ2-7,.,TRBV6-1,.,TGTGCCAGCAGTGTCCAGGTTCGGTACGAGCAGTACTTC,CASSVQVRYEQYF
TRBJ2-7,.,TRBV27,TRBD2,TGTGCCAGCAGTCCTCGGGGGGGCCACGAGCAGTACTTC,CASSPRGGHEQYF
TRBJ2-7,once,TRBV7-8,TRBD2,TGTGCCAGCAGCCACCCCTTAGCGGGGGACAACGAGCAGTACTTC,CASSHPLAGDNEQYF
TRBJ2-3,.,TRBV28,.,TGTGCTTGCTGGGGGGCCCGCACAGATACGCAGTATTTT,CACWGARTDTQYF
TRBJ2-5,.,TRBV2,TRBD1,TGTGCCAGCAGTTATTACCCAGGGGGTAAAGAGACCCAGTACTTC,CASSYYPGGKETQYF
TRBJ2-7,.,TRBV5-1,.,TGCGCCAGCAGCTTAAGTTTACAGCTCGAGCAGTACTTC,CASSLSLQLEQYF
TRBJ2-1,.,TRBV30,.,TGTGCCTGGAGTGTAGACGGACATGAGCAGTTCTTC,CAWSVDGHEQFF
TRBJ2-7,once,TRBV7-9,TRBD1,TGTGCCAGCAGCTACTCAACGGGACAGGGCTTTTACGAGCAGTACTTC,CASSYSTGQGFYEQYF
TRBJ2-7,.,TRBV28,.,TGTGCCAGCACCCCAGGGGACTACGAGCAGTACTTC,CASTPGDYEQYF
TRBJ2-5,.,TRBV14,.,TGTGCCAGCAGCCAGGAGGGAGCAAGGGAGACCCAGTACTTC,CASSQEGARETQYF
TRBJ1-2,.,TRBV27,.,TGTGCCAGCAGCCCCCTAACCTGGGAATATACCTTC,CASSPLTWEYTF
TRBJ2-3,.,TRBV7-8,TRBD2,TGTGCCAGCAGCTTAGGGTGGGTAGCGGGGGATACGCAGTATTTT,CASSLGWVAGDTQYF
TRBJ2-1,.,TRBV27,.,TGTGCCAGCAGTCCGACAGCCTACTACAATGAGCAGTTCTTC,CASSPTAYYNEQFF
TRBJ1-2,.,TRBV18,.,TGTGCCAGCTCACCACCGGAGCGTGGCTACACCTTC,CASSPPERGYTF
TRBJ1-2,.,TRBV14,.,TGTGCCAGCAGCCAGGCAGGCTCGTATGGCTACACCTTC,CASSQAGSYGYTF
TRBJ2-7,.,TRBV5-8,.,TGTGCCAGCAGCTCTCCGGGGTGGGCAGGGACCGGAGGGCAGTACTTC,CASSSPGWAGTGGQYF
TRBJ1-1,.,TRBV28,.,TGTGCCAGCACCCCGGACGGGTCCACCAGAGCTTTCTTT,CASTPDGSTRAFF
TRBJ1-4,.,TRBV15,.,TGTGCCACCAGCAGTGCACAGGGAGGGAAACTGTTTTTT,CATSSAQGGKLFF
TRBJ1-1,.,TRBV4-2,.,TGTGCCAGCAGCCAAGATCCCGGAGACGTAAACACTGAAGCTTTCTTT,CASSQDPGDVNTEAFF
TRBJ2-3,.,TRBV7-2,.,TGTGCCAGCTCGGCCGTGGGGGGTCACCCTGTTGCGCAGTATTTT,CASSAVGGHPVAQYF
TRBJ2-7,.,TRBV27,.,TGTGCCAGCAGTCCTCGGGACGGTTCCTACGAGCAGTACTTC,CASSPRDGSYEQYF
TRBJ1-5,.,TRBV14,.,TGTGCCAGCAGCCAGAGATCCGAGCAGCCCCAGCATTTT,CASSQRSEQPQHF